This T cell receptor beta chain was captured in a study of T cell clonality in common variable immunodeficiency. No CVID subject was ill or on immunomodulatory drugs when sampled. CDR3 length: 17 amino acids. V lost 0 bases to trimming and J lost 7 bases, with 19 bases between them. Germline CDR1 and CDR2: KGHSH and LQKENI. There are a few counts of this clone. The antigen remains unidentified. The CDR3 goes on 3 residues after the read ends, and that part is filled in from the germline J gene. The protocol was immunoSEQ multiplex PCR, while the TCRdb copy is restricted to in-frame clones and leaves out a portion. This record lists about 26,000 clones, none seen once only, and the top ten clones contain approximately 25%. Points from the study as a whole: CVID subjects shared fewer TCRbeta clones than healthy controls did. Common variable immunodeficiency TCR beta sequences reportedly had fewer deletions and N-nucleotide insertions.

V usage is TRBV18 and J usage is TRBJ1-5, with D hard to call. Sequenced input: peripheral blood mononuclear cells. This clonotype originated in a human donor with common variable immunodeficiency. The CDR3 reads CASSPPFASGQEQPQHF. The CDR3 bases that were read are TGTGCCAGCTCACCACCTTTCGCCTCTGGTCAGGAGCAGCCC. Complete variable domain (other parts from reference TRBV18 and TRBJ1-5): NAGVMQNPRHLVRRRGQEARLRCSPMKGHSHVYWYRQLPEEGLKFMVYLQKENIIDESGMPKERFSAEFPKEGPSILRIQQVVRGDSAAYFCASSPPFASGQEQPQHFGDGTRLSIL.